The 10 T cell receptor beta chains reported below all come from one sample, sequenced in a study of blood T cell repertoires in COVID-19. Using immunoSEQ multiplex PCR, the repertoire was profiled, and TCRdb retains in-frame clones only, with some absent. The sample contains 30,000 to 40,000 clones, 83% of which appear only once. What was sequenced was peripheral blood. The source is a man aged 45-60 years with acute or convalescent COVID-19.

J is TRBJ2-7 and V is TRBV19; no clear D. CDR1 is LNHDA, CDR2 SQIVND, per germline (reference sequence). Trimming cost V 5 bases and J 5 bases, with 7 bases left between them. This CDR3 is 11 amino acids long. CDR3 amino acids: CASSSVHEQYF. The CDR3 DNA reads TGTGCCAGTAGTTCGGTCCACGAGCAGTACTTC. The complete variable domain, with remaining parts taken from reference TRBV19 and TRBJ2-7, reads DGGITQSPKYLFRKEGQNVTLSCEQNLNHDAMYWYRQDPGQGLRLIYYSQIVNDFQKGDIAEGYSVSREKKESFPLTVTSAQKNPTAFYLCASSSVHEQYFGPGTRLTVT.

CDR3 coding DNA: TGCAGCGTTGAGCGGGACACAGATACGCAGTATTTT. This translates into CSVERDTDTQYF. The chain couples TRBV29-1 to TRBJ2-3, with a tentative D call TRBD2 (6 bases). The CDR3 spans 12 residues. Trimming removed 3 bases at V and 2 bases at J, with 6 bases between. The V gene's germline CDR1 is SQVTM and CDR2 ANQGSEA.

The CDR3 nucleotides read TGTGCCAGCAGCCAAGATCTGTTTACGCAGGAGGCCCTCTACGAGCAGTACTTC. Translated: CASSQDLFTQEALYEQYF. This sequence joins TRBV14 and TRBJ2-7; tentative D call: TRBD2 (5 bases). The CDR3 extends over 18 amino acids. The germline V gene encodes CDR1 SGHDN and CDR2 FVKESK. V shed 0 bases and J shed 3 bases, with 21 bases lying between them.

The chain recombines TRBV2 with TRBJ2-1; the match to TRBD1 covers 9 bases. The CDR3 consists of 15 residues. V shed 7 bases, J shed 3 bases, and the junction held 7 bases outside the gene matches. Germline loops: CDR1 SNHLY, CDR2 FYNNEI. The CDR3 region is CASTRRDRVYNEQFF. The CDR3, as DNA: TGTGCCAGCACCCGCCGGGACAGGGTCTACAATGAGCAGTTCTTC.

The gene calls are TRBV19 and TRBJ2-1; 8 bases are shared with TRBD2. Germline assignment: CDR1 LNHDA and CDR2 SQIVND (reference sequence). This CDR3 spans 16 amino acids. V shed 5 bases, J shed 0 bases, and the junction held 6 bases outside the gene matches. CDR3 DNA: TGTGCCAGTAGTGGGCTAGCGGGTCCCTCCTACAATGAGCAGTTCTTC. This codes for CASSGLAGPSYNEQFF.

The V call is TRBV6-5, the J call TRBJ2-5; TRBD2 matches at 7 bases. Germline trimming cut 8 bases from V and 5 bases from J; bases unmatched to any gene: 8. The CDR3 is 13 residues long. Germline CDR1 and CDR2: MNHEY and SVGAGI. The DNA for the CDR3 is TGTGCCAGCGAGCCTAGCGGTTCGGAGACCCAGTACTTC. Amino acid sequence: CASEPSGSETQYF.

The chain uses TRBV23-1 and TRBJ2-5; D unresolved. TRBV23-1 is sorted into the ORF group, with uncertain function. V was trimmed by 1 base and J by 3 bases, leaving 9 bases between them. This CDR3 spans 14 amino acids. CDR3 DNA: TGCGCCAGCAGTCAATTCTACAGAGAAGAGACCCAGTACTTC. It is translated as CASSQFYREETQYF.

Concerning this clone itself: Compared with germline, one end of the junction differs, possibly owing to a read error. This sample includes further DNA sequences coding for the same CDR3. The V call is TRBV4-1, the J call TRBJ2-5; TRBD1 aligns across 7 bases. Germline lookup yields CDR1 MGHRA and CDR2 YSYEKL. The CDR3 loop spans 15 amino acids. The chain's CDR3 is CASSQGQGVRETQYF. The CDR3 DNA sequence: TGCGCCAGCAGCCAAGGACAGGGTGTACGAGAGACTCAGTACTTC.

Remarks on this clone: At one end, the junction sequence differs from germline, possibly due to a read error. The chain uses TRBV11-2 and TRBJ2-7; 10 bases match TRBD2. The CDR3 totals 12 residues. The germline gives CDR1 SGHAT, CDR2 FQNNGV. The DNA for the CDR3 is TGTGCCAGCAGCCAGTCGGGACTAGCGAGCTTCTTC. The encoded protein is CASSQSGLASFF.

The chain couples TRBV7-8 to TRBJ2-7, with 7 bases that match TRBD1. This CDR3 has 17 residues. The ends lost 0 bases at V and 0 bases at J; junction bases unmatched: 8. Germline values: CDR1 SGHVS, CDR2 FQNEAQ. CDR3 sequence (DNA): TGTGCCAGCAGCTTAGCCCGACAGGGCCCGAGCTCCTACGAGCAGTACTTC. This translates into CASSLARQGPSSYEQYF.